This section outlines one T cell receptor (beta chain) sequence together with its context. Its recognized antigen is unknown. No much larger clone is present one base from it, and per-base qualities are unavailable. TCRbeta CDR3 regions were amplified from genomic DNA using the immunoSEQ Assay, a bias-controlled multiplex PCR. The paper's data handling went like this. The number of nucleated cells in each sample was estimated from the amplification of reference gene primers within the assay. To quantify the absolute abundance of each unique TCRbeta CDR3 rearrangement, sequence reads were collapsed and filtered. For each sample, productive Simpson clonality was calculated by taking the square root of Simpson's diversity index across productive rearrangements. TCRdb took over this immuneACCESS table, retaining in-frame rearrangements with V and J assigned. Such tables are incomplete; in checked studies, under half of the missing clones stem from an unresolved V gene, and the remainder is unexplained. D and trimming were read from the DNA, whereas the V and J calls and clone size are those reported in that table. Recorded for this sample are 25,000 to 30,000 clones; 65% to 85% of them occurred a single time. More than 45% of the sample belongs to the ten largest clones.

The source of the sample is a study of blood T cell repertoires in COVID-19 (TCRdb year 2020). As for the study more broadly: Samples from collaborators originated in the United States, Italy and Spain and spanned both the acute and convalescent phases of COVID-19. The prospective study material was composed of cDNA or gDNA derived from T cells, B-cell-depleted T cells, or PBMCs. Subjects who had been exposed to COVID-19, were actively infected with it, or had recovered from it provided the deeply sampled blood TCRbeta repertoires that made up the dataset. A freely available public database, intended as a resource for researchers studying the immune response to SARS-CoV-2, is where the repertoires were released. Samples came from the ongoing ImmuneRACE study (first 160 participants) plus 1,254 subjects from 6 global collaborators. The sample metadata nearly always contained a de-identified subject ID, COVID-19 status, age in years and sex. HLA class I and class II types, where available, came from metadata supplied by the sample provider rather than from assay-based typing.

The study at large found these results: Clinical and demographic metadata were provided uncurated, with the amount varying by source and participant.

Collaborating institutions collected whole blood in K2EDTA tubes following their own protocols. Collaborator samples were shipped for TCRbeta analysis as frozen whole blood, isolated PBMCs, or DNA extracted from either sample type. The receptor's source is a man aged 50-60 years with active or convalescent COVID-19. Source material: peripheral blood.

The CDR3 loop reads CASSWTGFDTQYF. DNA sequence: TGTGCCAGCAGTTGGACTGGGTTCGATACGCAGTATTTT. The rearrangement joined TRBV6-4 to TRBJ2-3; the D region possibly corresponds to TRBD2 (5 bases align). V and J are truncated by 5 bases and 6 bases respectively, leaving an intervening sequence of 12 bases. From cysteine to phenylalanine, the CDR3 is 13 amino acids long. Only the CDR3 DNA stays, 39 bases, in frame from base 1. According to the germline V gene, CDR1 reads MRHNA and CDR2 reads SNTAGT.